This TCR beta chain was captured in a study of T cell clusters in autoimmune cytopenias. TRB was amplified by touch-down multiplex PCR, primer pools A and B combined. TCRdb reprocessed the multiplex PCR reads, with one entry per CDR3 protein and no DNA. This repertoire includes 9,500 to 15,000 distinct CDR3 sequences. TRB amplification used 250 ng of peripheral blood genomic DNA. CDR1 is SEHNR, CDR2 FQNEAQ, per germline (reference sequence). The CDR3 loop spans 13 amino acids. The same specimen was also included in a second study, on T cell repertoires in aging, cancer and after chemotherapy. That study reports: Clear clonal overlap appeared across healthy donor samples taken over several months to years.

The chain combines TRBV7-9 with TRBJ2-2. The clonotype was recovered from a human donor in good health. Sequencing input: peripheral blood. CDR3 sequence reads: CASSRDLTGELFF.